This T cell receptor (beta chain) emerged from a study of blood T cell repertoires in COVID-19. TCRdb's copy holds only in-frame clones and misses some; the assay was immunoSEQ multiplex PCR. The table records approximately 310,000 clones, roughly 86% of them present only once. Germline V gene sequence: CDR1 SEHNR, CDR2 FQNEAQ (reference sequence). CDR3 length equals 14 residues. Trimming removed 1 base from V and 3 bases from J, with 9 bases in between. This clone was seen only a few times. The J gene is TRBJ1-1, the V gene TRBV7-9; no definite D call. The clonotype was recovered from a woman between 45 and 60 years old who had recovered from COVID-19. Material: peripheral blood. CDR3 bases: TGTGCCAGCAGCTTAGTCCTACCTGACACTGAAGCTTTCTTT. Translation: CASSLVLPDTEAFF.